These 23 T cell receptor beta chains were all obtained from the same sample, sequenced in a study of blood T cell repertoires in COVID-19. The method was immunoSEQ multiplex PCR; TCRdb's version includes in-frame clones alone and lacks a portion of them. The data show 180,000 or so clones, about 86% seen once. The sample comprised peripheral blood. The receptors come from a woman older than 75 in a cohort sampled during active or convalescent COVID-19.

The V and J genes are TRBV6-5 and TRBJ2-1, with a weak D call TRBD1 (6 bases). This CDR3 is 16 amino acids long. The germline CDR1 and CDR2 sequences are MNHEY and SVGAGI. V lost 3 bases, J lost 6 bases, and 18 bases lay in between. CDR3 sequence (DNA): TGTGCCAGCAGTTATAATCCCGGGACATTTGGCAATGAGCAGTTCTTC. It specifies CASSYNPGTFGNEQFF.

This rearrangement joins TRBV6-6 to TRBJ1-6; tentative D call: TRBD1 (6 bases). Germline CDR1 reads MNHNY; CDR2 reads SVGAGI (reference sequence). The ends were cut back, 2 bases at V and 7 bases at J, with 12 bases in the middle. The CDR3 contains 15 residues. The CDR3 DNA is TGTGCCAGCAGTTACCTCACAGGGCTCAATTCACCCCTCCACTTT. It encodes CASSYLTGLNSPLHF.

This CDR3 reads CASSLAGQVRSYEQYF. The CDR3 DNA sequence: TGCGCCAGCAGCTTGGCGGGACAGGTTCGCTCCTACGAGCAGTACTTC. The chain employs TRBV5-1 and TRBJ2-7; 8 nucleotides align to TRBD1. The CDR3 runs 16 residues. Germline V CDR1 and CDR2: SGHRS, YFSETQ. The V segment lost 0 bases and the J segment 0 bases; nucleotides outside the gene matches: 5. Based on the CDR3 plus reference TRBV5-1 and TRBJ2-7, the full variable domain is KAGVTQTPRYLIKTRGQQVTLSCSPISGHRSVSWYQQTPGQGLQFLFEYFSETQRNKGNFPGRFSGRQFSNSRSEMNVSTLELGDSALYLCASSLAGQVRSYEQYFGPGTRLTVT.

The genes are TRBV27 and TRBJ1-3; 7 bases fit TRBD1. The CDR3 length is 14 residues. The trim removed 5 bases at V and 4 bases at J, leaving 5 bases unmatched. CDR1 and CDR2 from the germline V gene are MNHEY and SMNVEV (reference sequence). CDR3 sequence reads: CASSPQGQGNTIYF. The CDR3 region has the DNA TGTGCCAGCAGTCCCCAGGGACAGGGAAACACCATATATTTT.

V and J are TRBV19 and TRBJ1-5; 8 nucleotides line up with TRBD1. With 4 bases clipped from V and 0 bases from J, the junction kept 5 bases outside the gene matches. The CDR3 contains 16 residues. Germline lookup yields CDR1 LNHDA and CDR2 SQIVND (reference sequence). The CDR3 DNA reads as TGTGCCAGTAGTAGACAGGGGCGACATAGCAATCAGCCCCAGCATTTT. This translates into CASSRQGRHSNQPQHF.

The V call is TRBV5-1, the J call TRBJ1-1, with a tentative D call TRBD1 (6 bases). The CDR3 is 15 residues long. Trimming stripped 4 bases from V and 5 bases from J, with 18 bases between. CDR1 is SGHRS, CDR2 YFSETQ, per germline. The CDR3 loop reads CASSPTTGRSTEAFF. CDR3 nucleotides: TGCGCCAGCAGCCCTACGACAGGACGTTCGACTGAAGCTTTCTTT. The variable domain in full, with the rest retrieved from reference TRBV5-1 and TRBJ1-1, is KAGVTQTPRYLIKTRGQQVTLSCSPISGHRSVSWYQQTPGQGLQFLFEYFSETQRNKGNFPGRFSGRQFSNSRSEMNVSTLELGDSALYLCASSPTTGRSTEAFFGQGTRLTVV.

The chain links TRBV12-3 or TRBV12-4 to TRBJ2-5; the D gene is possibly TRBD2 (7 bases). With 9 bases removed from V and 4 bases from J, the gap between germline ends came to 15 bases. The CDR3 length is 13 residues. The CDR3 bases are TGTGCCAGTTGGGGGGGCCTAGTAGAGACCCAGTACTTC. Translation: CASWGGLVETQYF.

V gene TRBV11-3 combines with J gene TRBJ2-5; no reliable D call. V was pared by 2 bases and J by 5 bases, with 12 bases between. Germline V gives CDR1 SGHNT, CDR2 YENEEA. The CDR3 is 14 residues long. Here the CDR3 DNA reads TGTGCCAGCAGCTTAAACCCAGGCCACGAGACCCAGTACTTC. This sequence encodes CASSLNPGHETQYF. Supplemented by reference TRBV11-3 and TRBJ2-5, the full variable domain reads EAGVVQSPRYKIIEKKQPVAFWCNPISGHNTLYWYLQNLGQGPELLIRYENEEAVDDSQLPKDRFSAERLKGVDSTLKIQPAELGDSAVYLCASSLNPGHETQYFGPGTRLLVL.

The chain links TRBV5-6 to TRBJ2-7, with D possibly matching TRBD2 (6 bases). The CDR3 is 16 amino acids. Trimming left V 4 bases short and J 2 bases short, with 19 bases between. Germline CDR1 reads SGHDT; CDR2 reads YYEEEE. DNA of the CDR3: TGTGCCAGCAGCCCGACGGGGACCCGGAGGGCCTACGAGCAGTACGTC. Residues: CASSPTGTRRAYEQYV.

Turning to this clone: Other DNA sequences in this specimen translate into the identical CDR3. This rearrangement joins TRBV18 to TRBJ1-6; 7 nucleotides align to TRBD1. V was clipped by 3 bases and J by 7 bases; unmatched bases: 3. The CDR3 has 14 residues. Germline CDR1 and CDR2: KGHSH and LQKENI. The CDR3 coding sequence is TGTGCCAGCTCACCCGGGACAGAGAATTCACCCCTCCACTTT. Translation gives CASSPGTENSPLHF.

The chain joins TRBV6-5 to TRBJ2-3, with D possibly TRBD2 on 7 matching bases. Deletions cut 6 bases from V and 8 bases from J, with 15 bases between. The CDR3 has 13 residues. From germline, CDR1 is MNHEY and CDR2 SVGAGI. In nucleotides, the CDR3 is TGTGCCAGCAGCTATGGGGGGGCAGGTACGCAGTATTTT. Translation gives CASSYGGAGTQYF.

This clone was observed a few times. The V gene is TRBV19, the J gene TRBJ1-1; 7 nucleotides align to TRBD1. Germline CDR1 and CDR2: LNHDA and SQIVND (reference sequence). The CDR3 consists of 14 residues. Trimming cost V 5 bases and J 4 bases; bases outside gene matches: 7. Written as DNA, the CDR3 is TGTGCCAGTAGTCTCCAGGGGGTTGGCACTGAAGCTTTCTTT. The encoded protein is CASSLQGVGTEAFF. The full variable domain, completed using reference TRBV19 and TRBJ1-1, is DGGITQSPKYLFRKEGQNVTLSCEQNLNHDAMYWYRQDPGQGLRLIYYSQIVNDFQKGDIAEGYSVSREKKESFPLTVTSAQKNPTAFYLCASSLQGVGTEAFFGQGTRLTVV.

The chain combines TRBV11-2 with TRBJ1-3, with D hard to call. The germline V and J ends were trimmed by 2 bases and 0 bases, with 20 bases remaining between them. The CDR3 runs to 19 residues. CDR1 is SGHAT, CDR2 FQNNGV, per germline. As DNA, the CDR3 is TGTGCCAGCAGCTTAAGATCTACAGCATTTTTCCCCTCTGGAAACACCATATATTTT. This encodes CASSLRSTAFFPSGNTIYF.

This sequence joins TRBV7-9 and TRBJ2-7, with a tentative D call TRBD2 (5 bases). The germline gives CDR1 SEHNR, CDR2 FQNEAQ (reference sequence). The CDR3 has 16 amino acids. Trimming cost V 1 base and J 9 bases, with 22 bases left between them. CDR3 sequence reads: CASSLVYGPQRDWQYF. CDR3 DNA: TGTGCCAGCAGCTTAGTCTACGGGCCGCAACGGGATTGGCAGTACTTC. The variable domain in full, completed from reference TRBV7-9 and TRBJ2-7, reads DTGVSQNPRHKITKRGQNVTFRCDPISEHNRLYWYRQTLGQGPEFLTYFQNEAQLEKSRLLSDRFSAERPKGSFSTLEIQRTEQGDSAMYLCASSLVYGPQRDWQYFGPGTRLTVT.

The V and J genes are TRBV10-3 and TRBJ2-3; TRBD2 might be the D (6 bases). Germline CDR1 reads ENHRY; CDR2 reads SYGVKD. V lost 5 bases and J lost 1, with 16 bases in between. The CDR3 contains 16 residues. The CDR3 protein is CAISSGPGTGTDTQYF. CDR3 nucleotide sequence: TGTGCCATCAGTTCAGGACCCGGGACTGGCACAGATACGCAGTATTTT.

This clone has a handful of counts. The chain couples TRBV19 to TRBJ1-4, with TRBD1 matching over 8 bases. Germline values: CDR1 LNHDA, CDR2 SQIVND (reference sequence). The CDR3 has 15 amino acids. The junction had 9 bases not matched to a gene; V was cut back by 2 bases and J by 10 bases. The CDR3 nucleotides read TGTGCCAGTAGTATACAGGGGCAGGGGGCCGGAAAACTGTTTTTT. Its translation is CASSIQGQGAGKLFF.

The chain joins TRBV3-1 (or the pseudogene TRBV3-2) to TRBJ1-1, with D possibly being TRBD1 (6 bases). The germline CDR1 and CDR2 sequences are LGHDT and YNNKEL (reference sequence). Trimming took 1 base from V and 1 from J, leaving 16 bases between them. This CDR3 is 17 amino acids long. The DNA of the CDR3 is TGTGCCAGCAGCCAAGGAGGGGCAGGGGATGGGAACACTGAAGCTTTCTTT. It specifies CASSQGGAGDGNTEAFF.

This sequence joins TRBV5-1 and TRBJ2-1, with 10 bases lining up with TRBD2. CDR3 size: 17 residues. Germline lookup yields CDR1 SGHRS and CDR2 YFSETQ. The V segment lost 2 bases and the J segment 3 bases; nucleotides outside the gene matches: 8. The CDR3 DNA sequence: TGCGCCAGCAGCTTAACGAGTAGCGGGAGGATCTACAATGAGCAGTTCTTC. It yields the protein CASSLTSSGRIYNEQFF.

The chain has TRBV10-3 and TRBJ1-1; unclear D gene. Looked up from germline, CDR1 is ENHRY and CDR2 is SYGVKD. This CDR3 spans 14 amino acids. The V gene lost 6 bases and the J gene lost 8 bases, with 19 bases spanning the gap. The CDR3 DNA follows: TGTGCCATCAGGGTGGAGGGCCCGGGTAGGGAAGCTTTCTTT. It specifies CAIRVEGPGREAFF.

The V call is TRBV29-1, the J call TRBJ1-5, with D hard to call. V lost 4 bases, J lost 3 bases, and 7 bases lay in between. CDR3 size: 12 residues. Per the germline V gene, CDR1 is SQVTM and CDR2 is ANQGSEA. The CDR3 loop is CSVGQANQPQHF. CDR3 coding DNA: TGCAGCGTTGGGCAGGCCAATCAGCCCCAGCATTTT.

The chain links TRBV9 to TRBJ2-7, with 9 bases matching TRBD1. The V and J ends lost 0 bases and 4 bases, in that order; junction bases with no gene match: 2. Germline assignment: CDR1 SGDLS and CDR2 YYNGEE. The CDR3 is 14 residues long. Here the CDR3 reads CASSVGGQGYEQYF. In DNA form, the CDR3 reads TGTGCCAGCAGCGTAGGCGGACAGGGGTACGAGCAGTACTTC.

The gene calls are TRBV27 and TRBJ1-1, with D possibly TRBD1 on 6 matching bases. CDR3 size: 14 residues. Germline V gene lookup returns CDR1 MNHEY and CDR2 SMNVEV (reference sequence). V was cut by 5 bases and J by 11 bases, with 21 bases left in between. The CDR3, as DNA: TGTGCCAGCAGTCTACTGGACAGACCACAGGCCGCTTTCTTT. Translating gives CASSLLDRPQAAFF.

CDR3 sequence (DNA): TGTGCCAGCAGTCCAGGGTCTGGAAACACCATATATTTT. Its protein product is CASSPGSGNTIYF. This chain connects TRBV28 to TRBJ1-3; the D gene is possibly TRBD1 (5 bases). CDR1 is MDHEN, CDR2 SYDVKM, per germline. The CDR3 runs to 13 residues. The germline V and J ends were trimmed by 5 bases and 1 base, with 6 bases remaining between them. Drawing the rest from reference TRBV28 and TRBJ1-3, the complete variable domain is DVKVTQSSRYLVKRTGEKVFLECVQDMDHENMFWYRQDPGLGLRLIYFSYDVKMKEKGDIPEGYSVSREKKERFSLILESASTNQTSMYLCASSPGSGNTIYFGEGSWLTVV.